The sequence of this T cell receptor (beta chain) was determined in a study of CD8+CD57+ T cells in acquired aplastic anemia. Study information: Mean yield of DNA from sorted CD4+ and CD8+ cells was roughly 3.4 ug. Healthy CD8+ samples averaged approximately 11 million reads.

TCR beta VDJ and CDR3 profiles were obtained from a genomic DNA template. TCRdb re-analysed the reads in MiXCR, keeping a single row per CDR3 protein. The data hold about 130,000 distinct CDR3 sequences, with 48% observed a single time. The CDR3 is made up of 15 amino acids. The V and J ends lost 5 bases and 3 bases respectively, with 16 bases between them. This clonotype is a singleton in its sample. What it binds is not known. Regarding the study as a whole: Patients had roughly 29 CD8+ CDR3 sequences in common with controls (the shared set). Patients and controls were not found to differ significantly in CD8+ Simpson's diversity.

V gene TRBV12-3 or TRBV12-4 combines with J gene TRBJ2-5, with D maybe TRBD2 (6 bases). The material sequenced was sorted CD4+, CD8+, or CD8+CD57+ T cells (not recorded which) from PBMCs. This clonotype was obtained from a human donor in good health, serving as a control. The CDR3 DNA is TGTGCCAGCAGTGAAACCCTATGGGGGGAAGAGACCCAGTACTTC. Its protein product is CASSETLWGEETQYF.